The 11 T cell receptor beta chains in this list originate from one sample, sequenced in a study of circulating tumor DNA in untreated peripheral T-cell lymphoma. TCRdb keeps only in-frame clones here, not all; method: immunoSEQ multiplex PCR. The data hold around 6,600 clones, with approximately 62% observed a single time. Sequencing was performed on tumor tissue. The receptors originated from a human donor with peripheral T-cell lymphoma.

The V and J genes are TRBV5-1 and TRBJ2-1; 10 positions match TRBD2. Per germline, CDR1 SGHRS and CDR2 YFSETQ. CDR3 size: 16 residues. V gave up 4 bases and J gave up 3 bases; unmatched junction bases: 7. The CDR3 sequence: CASSPRTSGNYNEQFF. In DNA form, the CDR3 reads TGCGCCAGCAGCCCCAGGACTAGCGGTAACTACAATGAGCAGTTCTTC.

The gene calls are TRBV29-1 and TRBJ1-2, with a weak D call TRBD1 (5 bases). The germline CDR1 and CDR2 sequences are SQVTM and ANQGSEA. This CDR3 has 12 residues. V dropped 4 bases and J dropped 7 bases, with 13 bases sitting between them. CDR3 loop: CSVVGEEGGYTF. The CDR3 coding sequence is TGCAGCGTTGTGGGGGAGGAGGGTGGCTACACCTTC.

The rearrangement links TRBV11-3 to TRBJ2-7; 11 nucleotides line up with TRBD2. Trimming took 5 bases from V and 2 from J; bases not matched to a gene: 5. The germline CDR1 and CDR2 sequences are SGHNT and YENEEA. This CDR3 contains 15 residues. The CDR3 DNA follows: TGTGCCAGCAGCCCGGGACTAGCGGAGACCTACGAGCAGTACTTC. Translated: CASSPGLAETYEQYF. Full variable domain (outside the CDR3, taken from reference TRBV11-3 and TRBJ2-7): EAGVVQSPRYKIIEKKQPVAFWCNPISGHNTLYWYLQNLGQGPELLIRYENEEAVDDSQLPKDRFSAERLKGVDSTLKIQPAELGDSAVYLCASSPGLAETYEQYFGPGTRLTVT.

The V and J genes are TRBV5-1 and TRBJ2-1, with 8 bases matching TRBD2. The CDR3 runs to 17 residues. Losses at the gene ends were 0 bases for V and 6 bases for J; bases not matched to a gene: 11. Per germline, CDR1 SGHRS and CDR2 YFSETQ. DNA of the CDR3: TGCGCCAGCAGCTTGGGTCTCAAGCGGGAGTACTTCAATGAGCAGTTCTTC. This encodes CASSLGLKREYFNEQFF.

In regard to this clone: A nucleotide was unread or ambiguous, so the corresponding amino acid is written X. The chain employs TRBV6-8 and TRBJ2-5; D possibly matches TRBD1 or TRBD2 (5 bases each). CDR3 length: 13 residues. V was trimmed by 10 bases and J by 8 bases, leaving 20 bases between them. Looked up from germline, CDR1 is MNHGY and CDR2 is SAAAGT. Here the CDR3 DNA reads TGTGCCATCACAGCTGGGGGTCGGGARACCCAGTACTTC. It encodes CAITAGGRXTQYF. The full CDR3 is CAITAGGRETQYF.

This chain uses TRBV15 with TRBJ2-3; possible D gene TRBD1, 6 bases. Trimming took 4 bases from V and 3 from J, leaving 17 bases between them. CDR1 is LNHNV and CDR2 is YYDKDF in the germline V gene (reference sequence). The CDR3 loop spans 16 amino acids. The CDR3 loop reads CATSTRTAGLTDTQYF. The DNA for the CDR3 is TGTGCCACCAGCACCCGGACAGCCGGGTTGACAGATACGCAGTATTTT.

The CDR3 region has the DNA TGTGCCAGCAGAAAACTAGCGATTAACGGGAATGAGCAGTTCTTC. Its translation is CASRKLAINGNEQFF. This chain uses TRBV6-8 with TRBJ2-1; 7 bases fit TRBD2. The trim removed 6 bases at V and 7 bases at J, leaving 12 bases unmatched. The length of the CDR3 is 15 residues. Per the germline V gene, CDR1 is MNHGY and CDR2 is SAAAGT.

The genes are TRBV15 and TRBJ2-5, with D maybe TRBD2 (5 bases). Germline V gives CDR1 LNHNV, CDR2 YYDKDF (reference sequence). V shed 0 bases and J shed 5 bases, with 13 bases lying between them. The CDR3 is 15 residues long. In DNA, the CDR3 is TGTGCCACCAGCAGAGAGTCCGGACTCGGGGAGACCCAGTACTTC. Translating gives CATSRESGLGETQYF. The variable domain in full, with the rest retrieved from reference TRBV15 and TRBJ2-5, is DAMVIQNPRYQVTQFGKPVTLSCSQTLNHNVMYWYQQKSSQAPKLLFHYYDKDFNNEADTPDNFQSRRPNTSFCFLDIRSPGLGDTAMYLCATSRESGLGETQYFGPGTRLLVL.

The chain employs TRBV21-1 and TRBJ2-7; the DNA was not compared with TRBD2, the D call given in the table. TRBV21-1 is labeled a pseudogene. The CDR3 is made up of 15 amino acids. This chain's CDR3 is CASSLTSGIGSEQYF. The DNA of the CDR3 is TGTGCCAGCAGCTTAACTAGCGGGATCGGCTCCGAGCAGTACTTC.

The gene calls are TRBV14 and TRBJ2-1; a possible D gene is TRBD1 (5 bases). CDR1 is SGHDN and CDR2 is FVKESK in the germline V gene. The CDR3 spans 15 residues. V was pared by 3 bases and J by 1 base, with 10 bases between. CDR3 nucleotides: TGTGCCAGCAGCCACAGGGAAGGGTCCTACAATGAGCAGTTCTTC. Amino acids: CASSHREGSYNEQFF.

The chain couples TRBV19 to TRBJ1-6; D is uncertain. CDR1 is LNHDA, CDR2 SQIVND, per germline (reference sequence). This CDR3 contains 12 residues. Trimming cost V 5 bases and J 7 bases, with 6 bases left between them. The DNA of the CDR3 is TGTGCCAGTAGTCTACAGAATTCACCCCTCCACTTT. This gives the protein CASSLQNSPLHF.